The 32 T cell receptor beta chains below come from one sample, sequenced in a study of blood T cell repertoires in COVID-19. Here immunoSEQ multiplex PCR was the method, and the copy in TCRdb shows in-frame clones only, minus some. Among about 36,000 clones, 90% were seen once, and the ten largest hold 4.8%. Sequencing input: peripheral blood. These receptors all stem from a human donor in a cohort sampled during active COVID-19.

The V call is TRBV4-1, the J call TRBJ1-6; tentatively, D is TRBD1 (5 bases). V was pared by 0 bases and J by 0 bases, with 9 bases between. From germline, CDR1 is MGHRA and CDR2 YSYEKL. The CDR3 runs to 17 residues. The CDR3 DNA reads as TGCGCCAGCAGCCAAGAGGGGGGAAGCTCCTATAATTCACCCCTCCACTTT. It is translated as CASSQEGGSSYNSPLHF.

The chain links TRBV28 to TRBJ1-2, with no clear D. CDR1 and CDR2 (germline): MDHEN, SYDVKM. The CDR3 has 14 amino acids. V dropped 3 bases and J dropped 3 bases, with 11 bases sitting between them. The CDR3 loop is CASSLGGVDYGYTF. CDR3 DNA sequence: TGTGCCAGCAGTTTGGGAGGCGTTGACTATGGCTACACCTTC.

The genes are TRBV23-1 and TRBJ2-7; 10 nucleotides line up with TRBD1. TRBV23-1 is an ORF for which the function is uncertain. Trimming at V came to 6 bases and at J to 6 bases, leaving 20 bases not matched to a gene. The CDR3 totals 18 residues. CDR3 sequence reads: CASRPSSPNPGQGSEQYF. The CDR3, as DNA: TGCGCCAGCAGACCGAGCTCCCCTAATCCGGGACAGGGGTCCGAGCAGTACTTC.

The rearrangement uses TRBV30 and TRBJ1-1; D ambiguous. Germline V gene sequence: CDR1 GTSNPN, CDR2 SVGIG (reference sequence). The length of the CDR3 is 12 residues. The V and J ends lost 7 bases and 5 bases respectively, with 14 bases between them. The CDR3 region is CAFTLGVTEAFF. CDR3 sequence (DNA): TGTGCCTTTACACTCGGGGTGACTGAAGCTTTCTTT.

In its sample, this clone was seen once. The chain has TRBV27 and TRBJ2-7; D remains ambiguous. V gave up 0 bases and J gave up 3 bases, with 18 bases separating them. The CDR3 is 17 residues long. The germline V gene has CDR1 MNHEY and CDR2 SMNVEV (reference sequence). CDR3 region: CASSLSTPRPRGYEQYF. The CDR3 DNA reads TGTGCCAGCAGTTTATCGACCCCTAGGCCTAGAGGCTACGAGCAGTACTTC.

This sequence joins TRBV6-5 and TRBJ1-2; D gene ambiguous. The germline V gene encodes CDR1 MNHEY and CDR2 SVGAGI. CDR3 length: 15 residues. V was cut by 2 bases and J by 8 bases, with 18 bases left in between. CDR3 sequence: CASSYRQETPRGYTF. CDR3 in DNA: TGTGCCAGCAGTTACCGGCAGGAAACTCCCCGAGGCTACACCTTC.

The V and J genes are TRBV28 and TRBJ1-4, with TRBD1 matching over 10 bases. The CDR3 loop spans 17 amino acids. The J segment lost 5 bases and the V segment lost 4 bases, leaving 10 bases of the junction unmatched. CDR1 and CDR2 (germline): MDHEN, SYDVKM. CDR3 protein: CASSWPSGTGANEKLFF. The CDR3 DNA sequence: TGTGCCAGCAGTTGGCCCTCCGGGACAGGGGCAAATGAAAAACTGTTTTTT.

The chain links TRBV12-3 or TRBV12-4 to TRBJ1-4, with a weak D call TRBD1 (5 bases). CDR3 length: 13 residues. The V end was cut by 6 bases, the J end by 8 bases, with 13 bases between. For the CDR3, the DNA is TGTGCCAGCAGGATAAGGGGTCGGGAAAAACTGTTTTTT. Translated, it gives CASRIRGREKLFF.

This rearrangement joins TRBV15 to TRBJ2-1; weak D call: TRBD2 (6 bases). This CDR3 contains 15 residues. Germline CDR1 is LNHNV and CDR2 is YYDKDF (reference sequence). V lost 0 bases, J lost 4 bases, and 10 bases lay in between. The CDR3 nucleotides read TGTGCCACCAGCAGAGATGTGGCGGGATACAATGAGCAGTTCTTC. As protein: CATSRDVAGYNEQFF. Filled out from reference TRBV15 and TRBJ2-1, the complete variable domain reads DAMVIQNPRYQVTQFGKPVTLSCSQTLNHNVMYWYQQKSSQAPKLLFHYYDKDFNNEADTPDNFQSRRPNTSFCFLDIRSPGLGDTAMYLCATSRDVAGYNEQFFGPGTRLTVL.

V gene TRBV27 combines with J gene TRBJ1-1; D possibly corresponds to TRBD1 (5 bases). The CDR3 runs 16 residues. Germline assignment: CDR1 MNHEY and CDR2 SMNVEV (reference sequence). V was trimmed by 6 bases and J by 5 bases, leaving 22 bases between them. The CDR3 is CASSRSQGVGWTEAFF. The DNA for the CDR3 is TGTGCCAGCAGCCGCTCCCAGGGTGTTGGCTGGACTGAAGCTTTCTTT.

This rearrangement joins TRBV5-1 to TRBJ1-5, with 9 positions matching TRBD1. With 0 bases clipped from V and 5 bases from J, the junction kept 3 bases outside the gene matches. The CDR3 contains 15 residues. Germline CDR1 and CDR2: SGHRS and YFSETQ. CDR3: CASSLGDREHQPQHF. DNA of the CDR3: TGCGCCAGCAGCTTGGGGGACAGGGAGCATCAGCCCCAGCATTTT.

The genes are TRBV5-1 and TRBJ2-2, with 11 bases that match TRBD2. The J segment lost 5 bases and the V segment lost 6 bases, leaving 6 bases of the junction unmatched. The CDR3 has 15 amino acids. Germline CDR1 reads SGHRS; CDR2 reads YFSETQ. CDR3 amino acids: CASKLAGALTGELFF. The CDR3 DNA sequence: TGCGCCAGCAAACTAGCGGGAGCGCTGACCGGGGAGCTGTTTTTT.

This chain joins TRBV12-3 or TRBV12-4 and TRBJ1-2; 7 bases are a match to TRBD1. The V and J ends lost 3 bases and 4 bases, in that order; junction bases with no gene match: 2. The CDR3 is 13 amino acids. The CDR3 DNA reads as TGTGCCAGCAGTTTTGGGACAGTCTATGGCTACACCTTC. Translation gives CASSFGTVYGYTF.

CDR3 bases: TGTGCCTGGAGTGCGGAGGGGGCGAGTACAGATACGCAGTATTTT. It is translated as CAWSAEGASTDTQYF. The V and J genes are TRBV30 and TRBJ2-3; possibly TRBD1 for D (7 bases). The CDR3 runs to 15 residues. V shed 1 base and J shed 3 bases, with 14 bases lying between them. From germline, CDR1 is GTSNPN and CDR2 SVGIG (reference sequence).

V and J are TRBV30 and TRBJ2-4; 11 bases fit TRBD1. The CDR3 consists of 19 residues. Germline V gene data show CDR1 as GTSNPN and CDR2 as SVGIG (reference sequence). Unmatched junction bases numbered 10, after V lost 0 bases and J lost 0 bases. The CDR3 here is CAWSVVGTGGSIAKNIQYF. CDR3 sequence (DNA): TGTGCCTGGAGTGTAGTGGGGACAGGGGGGTCTATAGCCAAAAACATTCAGTACTTC.

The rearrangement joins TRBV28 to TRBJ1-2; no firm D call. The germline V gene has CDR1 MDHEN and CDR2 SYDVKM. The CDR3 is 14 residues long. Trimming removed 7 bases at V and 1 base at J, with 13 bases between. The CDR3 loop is CASTSSNSNYGYTF. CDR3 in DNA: TGTGCCAGCACCTCGTCGAACAGTAACTATGGCTACACCTTC.

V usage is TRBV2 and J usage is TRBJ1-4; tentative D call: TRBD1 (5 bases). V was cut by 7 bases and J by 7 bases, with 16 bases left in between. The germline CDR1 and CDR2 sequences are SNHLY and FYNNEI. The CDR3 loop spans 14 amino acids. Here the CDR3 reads CASKGAQVAEKLFF. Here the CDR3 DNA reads TGTGCCAGCAAAGGGGCTCAGGTGGCTGAAAAACTGTTTTTT.

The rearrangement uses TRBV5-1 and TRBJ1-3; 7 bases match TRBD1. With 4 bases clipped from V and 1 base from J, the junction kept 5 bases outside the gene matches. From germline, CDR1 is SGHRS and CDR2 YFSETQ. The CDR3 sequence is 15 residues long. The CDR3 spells CASSVSQGSGNTIYF. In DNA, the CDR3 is TGCGCCAGCAGCGTATCACAGGGGTCTGGAAACACCATATATTTT. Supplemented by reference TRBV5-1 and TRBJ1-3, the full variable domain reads KAGVTQTPRYLIKTRGQQVTLSCSPISGHRSVSWYQQTPGQGLQFLFEYFSETQRNKGNFPGRFSGRQFSNSRSEMNVSTLELGDSALYLCASSVSQGSGNTIYFGEGSWLTVV.

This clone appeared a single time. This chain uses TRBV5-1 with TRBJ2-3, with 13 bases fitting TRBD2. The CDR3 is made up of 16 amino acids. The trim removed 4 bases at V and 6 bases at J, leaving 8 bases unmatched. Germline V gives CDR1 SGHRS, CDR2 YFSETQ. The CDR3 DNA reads TGCGCCAGCAGCCCATGGACTAGCGGGAGAGGGGATACGCAGTATTTT. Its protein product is CASSPWTSGRGDTQYF.

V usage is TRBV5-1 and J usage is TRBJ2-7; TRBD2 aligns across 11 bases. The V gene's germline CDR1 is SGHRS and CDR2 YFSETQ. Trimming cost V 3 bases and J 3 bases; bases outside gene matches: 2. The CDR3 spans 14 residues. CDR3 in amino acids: CASSSTSGNYEQYF. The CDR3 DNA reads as TGCGCCAGCAGCTCGACTAGCGGGAACTACGAGCAGTACTTC.

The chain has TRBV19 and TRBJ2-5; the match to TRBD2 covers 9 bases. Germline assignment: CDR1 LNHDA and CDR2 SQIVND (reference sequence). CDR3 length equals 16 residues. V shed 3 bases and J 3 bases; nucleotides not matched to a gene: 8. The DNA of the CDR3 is TGTGCCAGTAGTATCCGTAGCGGGAGAGAGAAAGAGACCCAGTACTTC. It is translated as CASSIRSGREKETQYF.

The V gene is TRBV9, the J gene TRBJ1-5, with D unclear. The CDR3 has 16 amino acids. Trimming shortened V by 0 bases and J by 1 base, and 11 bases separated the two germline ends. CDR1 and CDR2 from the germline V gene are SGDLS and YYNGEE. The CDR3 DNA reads TGTGCCAGCAGCGTAGGGCCCGCGGGCAGCAATCAGCCCCAGCATTTT. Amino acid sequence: CASSVGPAGSNQPQHF.

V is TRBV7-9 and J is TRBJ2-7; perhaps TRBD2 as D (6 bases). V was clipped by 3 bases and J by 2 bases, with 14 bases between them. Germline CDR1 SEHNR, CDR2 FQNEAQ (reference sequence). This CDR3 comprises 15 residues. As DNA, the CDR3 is TGTGCCAGCAGCTTTAGGACTAACCAACCCTACGAGCAGTACTTC. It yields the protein CASSFRTNQPYEQYF.

The CDR3 bases are TGTGCCAGCAGCCCGAGGGAGGCGGTGGAGACCCAGTACTTC. This translates into CASSPREAVETQYF. The chain recombines TRBV7-9 with TRBJ2-5; possibly TRBD2 for D (6 bases). There are 14 residues in the CDR3. Germline V gene data show CDR1 as SEHNR and CDR2 as FQNEAQ (reference sequence). The germline V and J ends were trimmed by 5 bases and 5 bases, with 15 bases remaining between them.

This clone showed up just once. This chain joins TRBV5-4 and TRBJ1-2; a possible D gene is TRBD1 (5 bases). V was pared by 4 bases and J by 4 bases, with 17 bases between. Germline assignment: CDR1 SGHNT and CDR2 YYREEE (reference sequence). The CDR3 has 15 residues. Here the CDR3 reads CASSPSGTPRYGYTF. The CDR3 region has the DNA TGTGCCAGCAGCCCTTCTGGGACTCCTCGCTATGGCTACACCTTC.

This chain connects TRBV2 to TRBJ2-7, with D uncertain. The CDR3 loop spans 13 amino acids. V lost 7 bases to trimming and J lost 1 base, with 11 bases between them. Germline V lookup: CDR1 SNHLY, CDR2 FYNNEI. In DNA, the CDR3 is TGTGCCAGCAAGCTGGGCGCTTCCTACGAGCAGTACTTC. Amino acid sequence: CASKLGASYEQYF.

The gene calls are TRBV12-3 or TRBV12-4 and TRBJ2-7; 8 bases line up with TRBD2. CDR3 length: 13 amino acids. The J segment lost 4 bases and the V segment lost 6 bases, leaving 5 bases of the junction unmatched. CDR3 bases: TGTGCCAGCAGGAGCGGGAGAGTTTACGAGCAGTACTTC. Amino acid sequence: CASRSGRVYEQYF.

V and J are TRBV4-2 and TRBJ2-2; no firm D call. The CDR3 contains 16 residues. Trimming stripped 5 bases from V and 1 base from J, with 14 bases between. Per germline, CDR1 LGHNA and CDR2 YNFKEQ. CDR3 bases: TGTGCCAGCAGCGCCCACCCTGACTTGAACACCGGGGAGCTGTTTTTT. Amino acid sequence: CASSAHPDLNTGELFF.

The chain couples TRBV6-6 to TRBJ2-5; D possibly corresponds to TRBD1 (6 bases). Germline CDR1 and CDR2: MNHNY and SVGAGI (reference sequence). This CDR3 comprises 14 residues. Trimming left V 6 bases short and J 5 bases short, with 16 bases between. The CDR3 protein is CASSYTGTLETQYF. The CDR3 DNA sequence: TGTGCCAGCAGCTATACAGGGACATTGGAGACCCAGTACTTC.

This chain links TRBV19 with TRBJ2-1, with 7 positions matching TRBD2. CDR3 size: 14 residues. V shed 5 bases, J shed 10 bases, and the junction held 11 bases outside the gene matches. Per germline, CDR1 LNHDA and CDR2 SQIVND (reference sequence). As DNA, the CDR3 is TGTGCCAGTAGTGCCTCGTGGGGGAGGGGAGAGCAGTTCTTC. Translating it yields CASSASWGRGEQFF.

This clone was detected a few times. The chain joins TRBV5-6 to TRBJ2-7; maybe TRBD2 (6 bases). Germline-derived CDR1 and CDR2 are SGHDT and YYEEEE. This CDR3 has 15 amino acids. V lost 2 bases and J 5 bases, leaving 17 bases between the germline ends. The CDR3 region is CASSFVMGGVDEQYF. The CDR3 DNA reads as TGTGCCAGCAGCTTCGTAATGGGGGGAGTGGACGAGCAGTACTTC.

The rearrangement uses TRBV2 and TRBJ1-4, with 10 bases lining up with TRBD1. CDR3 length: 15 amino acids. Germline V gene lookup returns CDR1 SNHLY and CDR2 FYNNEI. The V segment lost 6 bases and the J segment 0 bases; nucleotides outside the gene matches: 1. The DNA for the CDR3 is TGTGCCAGCAGGACAGGGGGCGCAACTAATGAAAAACTGTTTTTT. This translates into CASRTGGATNEKLFF.